Following are 25 T cell receptor beta chains from one sample sequenced in a study of T cell responses to AZD1222 COVID-19 vaccine. The table came from immunoSEQ multiplex PCR; TCRdb's copy has only in-frame clones and leaves some out. The sample has roughly 160,000 clones, approximately 92% seen once. The source material was peripheral blood, sampled on day 0 of AZD1222 vaccination. The receptors were sampled from an adult in good health.

The V gene is TRBV7-9, the J gene TRBJ2-3; D perhaps matches TRBD2 (6 bases). Trimming shortened V by 3 bases and J by 1 base, and 17 bases separated the two germline ends. Germline assignment: CDR1 SEHNR and CDR2 FQNEAQ (reference sequence). The CDR3 covers 17 residues. As DNA, the CDR3 is TGTGCCAGCAGCTTCCCTCTCGGGGGTTCTGGCACAGATACGCAGTATTTT. Translated, it gives CASSFPLGGSGTDTQYF.

The chain links TRBV3-1 (or the pseudogene TRBV3-2) to TRBJ1-6; D gene uncertain. Trimming removed 2 bases at V and 7 bases at J, with 9 bases between. Germline CDR1 LGHDT, CDR2 YNNKEL (reference sequence). The CDR3 is made up of 14 amino acids. The CDR3 is CASSQKAGNSPLHF. In DNA, the CDR3 is TGTGCCAGCAGCCAAAAGGCCGGGAATTCACCCCTCCACTTT.

This clone has a single count. J is TRBJ2-7 and V is TRBV28; TRBD1 aligns across 8 bases. V lost 7 bases, J lost 1 base, and 15 bases stayed unmatched. Per the germline V gene, CDR1 is MDHEN and CDR2 is SYDVKM. The length of the CDR3 is 17 residues. The CDR3, as DNA: TGTGCCAGCACCGAGTCACCGGGGCGACAGGGGTCCTACGAGCAGTACTTC. Translation gives CASTESPGRQGSYEQYF.

The chain employs TRBV5-6 and TRBJ1-1, with unresolved D. Germline CDR1 is SGHDT and CDR2 is YYEEEE. With 2 bases removed from V and 6 bases from J, the gap between germline ends came to 11 bases. This CDR3 contains 13 residues. CDR3 DNA: TGTGCCAGCAGCTTTCCAGGTATTTCTGAAGCTTTCTTT. It translates to CASSFPGISEAFF.

The rearrangement uses TRBV19 and TRBJ1-1, with TRBD1 matching over 7 bases. V lost 8 bases, J lost 0 bases, and 9 bases stayed unmatched. The CDR3 runs 15 residues. Looked up from germline, CDR1 is LNHDA and CDR2 is SQIVND (reference sequence). The CDR3 DNA is TGTGCCAGTCATTACAGGGGTAGCTTGAACACTGAAGCTTTCTTT. Translated: CASHYRGSLNTEAFF.

V is TRBV5-1 and J is TRBJ2-7, with 7 bases lining up with TRBD1. The CDR3 contains 15 residues. Germline CDR1 reads SGHRS; CDR2 reads YFSETQ. V lost 4 bases, J lost 2 bases, and 9 bases stayed unmatched. CDR3 nucleotide sequence: TGCGCCAGCAGCCACGACAGGGATTATACCTACGAGCAGTACTTC. Translating it yields CASSHDRDYTYEQYF. The full variable domain, its missing parts supplied by reference TRBV5-1 and TRBJ2-7, is KAGVTQTPRYLIKTRGQQVTLSCSPISGHRSVSWYQQTPGQGLQFLFEYFSETQRNKGNFPGRFSGRQFSNSRSEMNVSTLELGDSALYLCASSHDRDYTYEQYFGPGTRLTVT.

The chain couples TRBV7-3 to TRBJ2-5; 7 bases are shared with TRBD2. J lost 0 bases, V lost 5 bases, and 3 bases had no gene match. CDR3 size: 14 residues. Germline V gives CDR1 SGHTA, CDR2 FQGTGA. The CDR3 region has the DNA TGTGCCAGCAGCAAAGCGGGGTACCAAGAGACCCAGTACTTC. Its translation is CASSKAGYQETQYF.

The CDR3, as DNA: TGTGCCAGCAGTTTAGTCAGGGACTCCTACGAGCAGTACTTC. Translated: CASSLVRDSYEQYF. The chain couples TRBV28 to TRBJ2-7; perhaps TRBD1 as D (5 bases). The CDR3 contains 14 residues. V shed 2 bases and J shed 0 bases, with 8 bases lying between them. The germline gives CDR1 MDHEN, CDR2 SYDVKM.

Of note for this clone: Distinct nucleotide sequences in the sample also encode this CDR3. The gene calls are TRBV5-6 and TRBJ2-2; perhaps TRBD2 as D (5 bases). Per germline, CDR1 SGHDT and CDR2 YYEEEE. The CDR3 is 14 residues long. The V end was cut by 2 bases, the J end by 2 bases, with 7 bases between. The CDR3: CASSLRGNTGELFF. CDR3 DNA: TGTGCCAGCAGCTTACGGGGAAACACCGGGGAGCTGTTTTTT.

The chain uses TRBV27 and TRBJ1-5, with D perhaps matching TRBD1 (5 bases). Trimming stripped 8 bases from V and 6 bases from J, with 17 bases between. The CDR3 has 14 amino acids. Looked up from germline, CDR1 is MNHEY and CDR2 is SMNVEV (reference sequence). The CDR3 spells CASRRGGEGQPQHF. The DNA of the CDR3 is TGTGCCAGCCGGCGGGGAGGGGAGGGTCAGCCCCAGCATTTT.

This sequence joins TRBV18 and TRBJ2-3; no definite D call. CDR1 and CDR2 from the germline V gene are KGHSH and LQKENI. This CDR3 region has 15 residues. Trimming pared 3 bases from V and 0 bases from J, leaving 10 bases between. The CDR3 spells CASSPSRISTDTQYF. In DNA, the CDR3 is TGTGCCAGCTCACCCTCCAGGATAAGCACAGATACGCAGTATTTT.

This clone came up a few times. V gene TRBV5-4 combines with J gene TRBJ2-7, with D maybe TRBD2 (6 bases). Trimming pared 4 bases from V and 8 bases from J, leaving 16 bases between. Germline V lookup: CDR1 SGHNT, CDR2 YYREEE (reference sequence). The CDR3 length is 13 residues. The CDR3 DNA follows: TGTGCCAGCAGCCCGGAGGGCAGTTCCCAGCAGTACGTC. It is translated as CASSPEGSSQQYV.

This chain connects TRBV19 to TRBJ2-1, with 7 bases matching TRBD2. The CDR3 is made up of 14 amino acids. After removal of 3 bases from V and 5 bases from J, the junction contained 4 bases not matched to a gene. From germline, CDR1 is LNHDA and CDR2 SQIVND (reference sequence). CDR3 region: CASSIGTNNNEQFF. CDR3 DNA sequence: TGTGCCAGTAGTATCGGGACTAACAACAATGAGCAGTTCTTC. Full variable domain (outside the CDR3, taken from reference TRBV19 and TRBJ2-1): DGGITQSPKYLFRKEGQNVTLSCEQNLNHDAMYWYRQDPGQGLRLIYYSQIVNDFQKGDIAEGYSVSREKKESFPLTVTSAQKNPTAFYLCASSIGTNNNEQFFGPGTRLTVL.

This chain uses TRBV6-5 with TRBJ1-6; D not resolved. This CDR3 is 13 amino acids long. Trimming stripped 6 bases from V and 8 bases from J, with 11 bases between. Germline values: CDR1 MNHEY, CDR2 SVGAGI. Here the CDR3 DNA reads TGTGCCAGCAGAATCCGGACGGATTCACCCCTCCACTTT. It yields the protein CASRIRTDSPLHF.

This clone was observed once. This sequence joins TRBV7-6 and TRBJ2-5, with 7 bases aligning to TRBD1. Germline CDR1 reads SGHVS; CDR2 reads FNYEAQ. J was trimmed by 1 base and V by 2 bases; bases with no gene match: 13. The CDR3 extends over 18 amino acids. The CDR3 sequence: CASSLLLGTDSFQETQYF. CDR3 DNA sequence: TGTGCCAGCAGCTTACTACTTGGGACAGATTCCTTCCAAGAGACCCAGTACTTC.

The chain combines TRBV28 with TRBJ2-1; D assignment may be TRBD1 or TRBD2 (5 bases each). The V and J ends lost 6 bases and 2 bases respectively, with 11 bases between them. CDR1 is MDHEN, CDR2 SYDVKM, per germline. This CDR3 spans 14 amino acids. The DNA of the CDR3 is TGTGCCAGCAGCTTACCGGGGCCCTACAATGAGCAGTTCTTC. Translated, it gives CASSLPGPYNEQFF. The full variable domain, with the rest looked up from reference TRBV28 and TRBJ2-1, is DVKVTQSSRYLVKRTGEKVFLECVQDMDHENMFWYRQDPGLGLRLIYFSYDVKMKEKGDIPEGYSVSREKKERFSLILESASTNQTSMYLCASSLPGPYNEQFFGPGTRLTVL.

The CDR3 nucleotides are TGTGCCAGCAGCTTAGTGGGTGCAGGGGGCAATGAGCAGTTCTTC. It specifies CASSLVGAGGNEQFF. This sequence joins TRBV11-2 and TRBJ2-1; 7 bases are shared with TRBD1. This CDR3 region has 15 residues. V shed 1 base and J 6 bases; nucleotides not matched to a gene: 6. The germline V gene has CDR1 SGHAT and CDR2 FQNNGV. Combining the CDR3 with reference TRBV11-2 and TRBJ2-1 gives the whole variable domain EAGVAQSPRYKIIEKRQSVAFWCNPISGHATLYWYQQILGQGPKLLIQFQNNGVVDDSQLPKDRFSAERLKGVDSTLKIQPAKLEDSAVYLCASSLVGAGGNEQFFGPGTRLTVL.

This chain joins TRBV3-1 (or the pseudogene TRBV3-2) and TRBJ1-2, with TRBD1 as a possible D gene (5 bases). The V end lost 0 bases, the J end lost 5 bases, and 13 bases lay between the germline ends. The CDR3 contains 15 residues. Germline V gene data show CDR1 as LGHDT and CDR2 as YNNKEL (reference sequence). CDR3: CASSQDLARVYGYTF. CDR3 nucleotide sequence: TGTGCCAGCAGCCAAGATCTGGCCAGGGTATATGGCTACACCTTC.

The CDR3 DNA reads as TGTGCCAGCAGCCTAAGCGGGCCGAACACCGGGGAGCTGTTTTTT. This gives the protein CASSLSGPNTGELFF. J is TRBJ2-2 and V is TRBV11-2, with D tentatively TRBD2 (6 bases). This CDR3 is built from 15 residues. Trimming removed 5 bases at V and 0 bases at J, with 10 bases between. Germline-derived CDR1 and CDR2 are SGHAT and FQNNGV.

The chain joins TRBV10-3 to TRBJ2-5; 11 nucleotides align to TRBD2. With 8 bases clipped from V and 5 bases from J, the junction kept 4 bases outside the gene matches. In germline, CDR1 is ENHRY, CDR2 SYGVKD. The CDR3 is made up of 13 amino acids. The CDR3 nucleotides are TGTGCCATCGGGGCTAGCGGGGGGGAGACCCAGTACTTC. This codes for CAIGASGGETQYF.

The sample holds one count of this clone. The chain combines TRBV2 with TRBJ1-1; D uncertain. This CDR3 region has 13 residues. Deletions cut 7 bases from V and 2 bases from J, with 11 bases between. In germline, CDR1 is SNHLY, CDR2 FYNNEI. Here the CDR3 reads CASMNGDNTEAFF. The DNA for the CDR3 is TGTGCCAGCATGAACGGAGATAACACTGAAGCTTTCTTT.

The genes are TRBV9 and TRBJ1-3; D not certain. V lost 0 bases and J lost 1, with 11 bases in between. The length of the CDR3 is 16 residues. Germline CDR1 reads SGDLS; CDR2 reads YYNGEE. CDR3 sequence reads: CASSVVGSLSGNTIYF. CDR3 DNA sequence: TGTGCCAGCAGCGTAGTAGGGTCTTTGTCTGGAAACACCATATATTTT.

V and J are TRBV6-4 and TRBJ1-2, with D unclear. The V gene's germline CDR1 is MRHNA and CDR2 SNTAGT. The CDR3 contains 14 residues. The ends were cut back, 7 bases at V and 5 bases at J, with 17 bases in the middle. CDR3 DNA sequence: TGTGCCAGCAAACGGGAGTCTACCGCTTATGGCTACACCTTC. Translation gives CASKRESTAYGYTF.

The chain has TRBV6-1 and TRBJ2-7; D gene unclear. The CDR3 extends over 13 amino acids. From germline, CDR1 is MNHNS and CDR2 SASEGT. V was pared by 1 base and J by 1 base, with 5 bases between. The CDR3 region is CASSEVRSYEQYV. DNA of the CDR3: TGTGCCAGCAGTGAAGTGAGGTCCTACGAGCAGTACGTC.

The chain uses TRBV27 and TRBJ2-3; tentatively, D is TRBD2 (5 bases). The germline gives CDR1 MNHEY, CDR2 SMNVEV (reference sequence). V dropped 4 bases and J dropped 6 bases, with 14 bases sitting between them. The length of the CDR3 is 14 residues. In nucleotides, the CDR3 is TGTGCCAGCAGTTCGGACTGGGGTCGGGATACGCAGTATTTT. This encodes CASSSDWGRDTQYF.